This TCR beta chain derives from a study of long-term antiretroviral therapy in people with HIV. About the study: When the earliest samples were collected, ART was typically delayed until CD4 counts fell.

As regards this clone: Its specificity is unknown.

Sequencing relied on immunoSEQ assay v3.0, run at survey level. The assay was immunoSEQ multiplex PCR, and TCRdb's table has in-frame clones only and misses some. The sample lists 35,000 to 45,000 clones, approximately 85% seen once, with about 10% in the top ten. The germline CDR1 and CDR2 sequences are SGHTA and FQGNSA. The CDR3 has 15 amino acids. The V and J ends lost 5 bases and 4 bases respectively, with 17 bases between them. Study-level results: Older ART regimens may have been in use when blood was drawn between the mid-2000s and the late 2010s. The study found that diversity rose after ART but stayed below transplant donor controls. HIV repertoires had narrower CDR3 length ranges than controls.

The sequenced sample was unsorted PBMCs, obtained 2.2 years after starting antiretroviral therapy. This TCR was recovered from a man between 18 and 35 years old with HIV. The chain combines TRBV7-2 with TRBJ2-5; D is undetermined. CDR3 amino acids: CASSPRHLQGETQYF. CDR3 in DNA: TGTGCCAGCAGCCCACGACACCTACAAGGAGAGACCCAGTACTTC.